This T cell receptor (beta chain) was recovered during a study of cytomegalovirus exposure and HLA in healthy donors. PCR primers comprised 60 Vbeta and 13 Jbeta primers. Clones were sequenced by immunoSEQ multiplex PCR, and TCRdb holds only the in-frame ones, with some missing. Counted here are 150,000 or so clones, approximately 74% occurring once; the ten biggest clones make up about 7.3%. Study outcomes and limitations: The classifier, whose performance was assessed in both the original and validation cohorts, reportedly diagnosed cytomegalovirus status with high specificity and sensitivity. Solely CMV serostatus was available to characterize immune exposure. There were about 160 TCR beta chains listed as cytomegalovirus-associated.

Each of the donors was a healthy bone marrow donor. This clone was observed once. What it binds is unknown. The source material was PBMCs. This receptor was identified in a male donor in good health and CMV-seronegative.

CDR3 residues: CASSLLGQAIIRGYTF. The CDR3, as DNA: TGTGCCAGCAGCTTACTCGGACAGGCTATCATTCGTGGCTACACCTTC. The rearrangement links TRBV7-2 to TRBJ1-2; TRBD1 aligns across 7 bases. The CDR3 spans 16 residues. J lost 7 bases, V lost 2 bases, and 13 bases had no gene match. Germline CDR1 reads SGHTA; CDR2 reads FQGNSA.